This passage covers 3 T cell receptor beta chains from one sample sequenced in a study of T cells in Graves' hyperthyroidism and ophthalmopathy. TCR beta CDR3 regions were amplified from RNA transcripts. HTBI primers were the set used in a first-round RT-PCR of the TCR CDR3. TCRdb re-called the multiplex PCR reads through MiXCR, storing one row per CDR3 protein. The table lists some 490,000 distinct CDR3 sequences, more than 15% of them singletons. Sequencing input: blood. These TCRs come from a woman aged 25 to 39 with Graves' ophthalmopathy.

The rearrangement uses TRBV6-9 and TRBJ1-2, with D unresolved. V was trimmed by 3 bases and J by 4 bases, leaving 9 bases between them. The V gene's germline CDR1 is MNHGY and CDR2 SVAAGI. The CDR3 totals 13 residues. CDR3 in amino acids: CASSYLRGYGYTF. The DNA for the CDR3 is TGTGCCAGCAGTTACCTCCGGGGCTATGGCTACACCTTC.

The CDR3 region has the DNA TGTGCCAGCAGTTACTTTCGGGACTACCAAGAGACCCAGTACTTC. Translating it yields CASSYFRDYQETQYF. The chain employs TRBV6-9 and TRBJ2-5; D may be TRBD2 (6 bases). Germline V gene lookup returns CDR1 MNHGY and CDR2 SVAAGI. The CDR3 is 15 amino acids. Trimming removed 3 bases from V and 0 bases from J, with 11 bases in between.

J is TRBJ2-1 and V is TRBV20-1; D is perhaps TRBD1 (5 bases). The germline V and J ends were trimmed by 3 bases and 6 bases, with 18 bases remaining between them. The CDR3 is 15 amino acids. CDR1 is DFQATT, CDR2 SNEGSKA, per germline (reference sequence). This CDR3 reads CSARGPPDTLNEQFF. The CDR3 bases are TGCAGTGCTAGGGGTCCCCCGGACACACTCAATGAGCAGTTCTTC.